The 27 T cell receptor beta chains listed next were all sequenced from one sample in a study of OX40 agonist ivuxolimab in advanced cancers. The repertoire was sequenced with immunoSEQ multiplex PCR; TCRdb's copy has only in-frame clones and lacks some. Here the sample spans roughly 5,100 clones, roughly three fifths being singletons. Source: CD4+ or CD8+ T cells sorted from blood, taken in a trial of the OX40 agonist ivuxolimab. The source is an adult with an advanced solid tumor such as melanoma, head and neck, liver or kidney cancer.

This chain links TRBV7-3 with TRBJ2-1, with a tentative D call TRBD2 (5 bases). Germline loops: CDR1 SGHTA, CDR2 FQGTGA. The CDR3 is made up of 14 amino acids. V shed 4 bases and J shed 6 bases, with 13 bases lying between them. Here the CDR3 DNA reads TGTGCCAGCAGCTACGGACTCTCTTCCAATGAGCAGTTCTTC. Translated: CASSYGLSSNEQFF.

The chain couples TRBV4-1 to TRBJ1-4; 8 nucleotides align to TRBD1. V lost 0 bases to trimming and J lost 6 bases; unmatched junction nucleotides: 6. CDR3 size: 16 residues. The V gene's germline CDR1 is MGHRA and CDR2 YSYEKL. The CDR3 loop reads CASSQEYPDRDEKLFF. CDR3 nucleotide sequence: TGCGCCAGCAGCCAAGAATATCCGGACAGGGATGAAAAACTGTTTTTT.

This clone occurred a few times. CDR3 coding DNA: TGTGCCAGCAGCTTTCGACGGGACACTTTGTGGGAGACCCAGTACTTC. Protein: CASSFRRDTLWETQYF. The rearrangement uses TRBV7-2 and TRBJ2-5; weak D call: TRBD1 (6 bases). Trimming left V 3 bases short and J 5 bases short, with 19 bases between. CDR3 size: 16 residues. The germline CDR1 and CDR2 sequences are SGHTA and FQGNSA.

The rearrangement joins TRBV5-4 to TRBJ2-7; 11 bases match TRBD1. CDR1 is SGHNT, CDR2 YYREEE, per germline (reference sequence). The length of the CDR3 is 15 residues. Trimming at V came to 3 bases and at J to 6 bases, leaving 8 bases not matched to a gene. The CDR3 region is CASSSKPGQGVEQYF. The CDR3 region has the DNA TGTGCCAGCAGCTCGAAACCGGGACAGGGGGTCGAGCAGTACTTC.

The chain recombines TRBV7-9 with TRBJ1-5; D is ambiguous. CDR3 length: 13 amino acids. Germline V gene data show CDR1 as SEHNR and CDR2 as FQNEAQ (reference sequence). Trimming shortened V by 2 bases and J by 7 bases, and 9 bases separated the two germline ends. As DNA, the CDR3 is TGTGCCAGCAGCTTATCTGGAGGACAGCCCCAGCATTTT. Translation gives CASSLSGGQPQHF.

This sequence joins TRBV18 and TRBJ2-5, with D unresolved. The CDR3 contains 17 residues. Germline V gene data show CDR1 as KGHSH and CDR2 as LQKENI. The germline V and J ends were trimmed by 3 bases and 0 bases, with 17 bases remaining between them. The CDR3 DNA reads TGTGCCAGCTCACCTATTTCCCTTAACAACCACCAAGAGACCCAGTACTTC. It yields the protein CASSPISLNNHQETQYF.

The J gene is TRBJ1-6, the V gene TRBV7-2; D is perhaps TRBD1 (6 bases). CDR3 size: 17 residues. The V gene lost 2 bases and the J gene lost 3 bases, with 14 bases spanning the gap. Germline CDR1 and CDR2: SGHTA and FQGNSA. The CDR3 DNA reads TGTGCCAGCAGCTTAACCGCATGGGGGCTCTATAATTCACCCCTCCACTTT. Amino acids: CASSLTAWGLYNSPLHF.

This clone was seen many times. V usage is TRBV9 and J usage is TRBJ2-5; 9 positions match TRBD2. The CDR3 length is 15 residues. Per the germline V gene, CDR1 is SGDLS and CDR2 is YYNGEE. The J segment lost 4 bases and the V segment lost 4 bases, leaving 8 bases of the junction unmatched. CDR3: CASSLAGTPRETQYF. Written as DNA, the CDR3 is TGTGCCAGCAGCCTAGCGGGAACCCCGCGAGAGACCCAGTACTTC.

This clone is medium-sized in the sample. The rearrangement links TRBV7-2 to TRBJ1-2; 10 nucleotides line up with TRBD1. Germline V gene sequence: CDR1 SGHTA, CDR2 FQGNSA. The CDR3 consists of 13 residues. Unmatched junction bases numbered 2, after V lost 4 bases and J lost 6 bases. The CDR3 bases are TGTGCCAGCAGCTACGGGACAGGGGATGGCTACACCTTC. Translating gives CASSYGTGDGYTF.

The chain combines TRBV4-1 with TRBJ1-2, with 8 bases lining up with TRBD1. The CDR3 extends over 15 amino acids. The V gene's germline CDR1 is MGHRA and CDR2 YSYEKL. With V trimmed by 4 bases and J by 2 bases, 6 bases remained unmatched. CDR3 bases: TGCGCCAGCAGCCGAACGGGACAGGCAAACTATGGCTACACCTTC. Its translation is CASSRTGQANYGYTF.

V gene TRBV7-2 combines with J gene TRBJ1-6; no reliable D call. V was cut by 0 bases and J by 5 bases, with 11 bases left in between. In germline, CDR1 is SGHTA, CDR2 FQGNSA. The CDR3 contains 16 residues. CDR3 bases: TGTGCCAGCAGCTTAGCAGAGGTCGATCATAATTCACCCCTCCACTTT. Translating gives CASSLAEVDHNSPLHF.

The J gene is TRBJ2-3, the V gene TRBV21-1; TRBD1, the table's D call, lacks a check against the DNA. TRBV21-1 counts as a pseudogene. The CDR3 has 17 residues. For the CDR3, the DNA is TGTGCCAGCAGCAAAGGCCCCAGGAACCCTCGCACAGATACGCAGTATTTT. Encoded protein: CASSKGPRNPRTDTQYF.

The chain has TRBV6-5 and TRBJ2-1; tentatively, D is TRBD1 (6 bases). The ends were cut back, 4 bases at V and 0 bases at J, with 13 bases in the middle. Germline CDR1 reads MNHEY; CDR2 reads SVGAGI. This CDR3 comprises 16 residues. The CDR3 sequence is CASSFLQGPSYNEQFF. For the CDR3, the DNA is TGTGCCAGCAGTTTCCTACAGGGTCCCTCCTACAATGAGCAGTTCTTC.

CDR3 in DNA: TGTGCCAGCGGTCCGGGGACCGAGCAGTACTTC. It is translated as CASGPGTEQYF. This chain links TRBV25-1 with TRBJ2-7; D may match TRBD1 or TRBD2 (5 bases each). Germline loops: CDR1 MGHDK, CDR2 SYGVNS. Trimming removed 8 bases from V and 6 bases from J, with 11 bases in between. This CDR3 region has 11 residues.

Only a few counts were recorded for this clone. The chain uses TRBV13 and TRBJ2-1; 9 bases align to TRBD1. The V and J ends lost 0 bases and 2 bases, in that order; junction bases with no gene match: 2. The CDR3 has 16 amino acids. Germline lookup yields CDR1 PRHDT and CDR2 FYEKMQ (reference sequence). The CDR3 is CASSLGTGGAYNEQFF. CDR3 bases: TGTGCCAGCAGCTTAGGTACAGGGGGCGCCTACAATGAGCAGTTCTTC.

The chain couples TRBV7-9 to TRBJ1-2; tentative D call: TRBD1 (6 bases). The CDR3 loop spans 15 amino acids. Germline CDR1 SEHNR, CDR2 FQNEAQ (reference sequence). Deletions cut 5 bases from V and 2 bases from J, with 15 bases between. CDR3 residues: CASSPRGGANYGYTF. CDR3 DNA sequence: TGTGCCAGCAGCCCGAGGGGGGGCGCAAACTATGGCTACACCTTC.

This clone was recorded many times. The rearrangement joins TRBV11-1 to TRBJ1-1; D is unclear. Trimming took 6 bases from V and 3 from J, leaving 5 bases between them. This CDR3 region has 11 residues. The germline V gene encodes CDR1 SGHAT and CDR2 FQDESV (reference sequence). CDR3 bases: TGTGCCAGCAGGCTATACACTGAAGCTTTCTTT. Residues: CASRLYTEAFF.

The chain carries TRBV5-1 and TRBJ2-7; TRBD1 matches 9 bases. V gave up 6 bases and J gave up 3 bases; unmatched junction bases: 4. The length of the CDR3 is 13 residues. Germline CDR1 and CDR2: SGHRS and YFSETQ. CDR3 sequence: CASTPGQGYEQYF. The CDR3 bases are TGCGCCAGCACCCCGGGACAGGGCTACGAGCAGTACTTC.

In this sample, this clone turned up a few times. CDR3 protein: CASSQKAPRDGGSYEQYF. CDR3 nucleotides: TGCGCCAGCAGCCAGAAAGCCCCCCGGGACGGAGGATCCTACGAGCAGTACTTC. This chain joins TRBV4-1 and TRBJ2-7; D possibly matches TRBD1 or TRBD2 (5 bases each). V lost 3 bases, J lost 1 base, and 22 bases lay in between. CDR1 MGHRA and CDR2 YSYEKL come from the germline V gene. This CDR3 contains 18 residues.

The chain carries TRBV5-5 and TRBJ2-7; D may be TRBD1 or TRBD2 (5 bases each). The CDR3 runs 13 residues. The germline V and J ends were trimmed by 0 bases and 5 bases, with 9 bases remaining between them. Germline V CDR1 and CDR2: SGHKS, YYEKEE (reference sequence). CDR3 amino acids: CASSLDGDDEQYF. The CDR3 nucleotides are TGTGCCAGCAGCTTGGATGGGGACGACGAGCAGTACTTC.

This clone came up once. Written as DNA, the CDR3 is TGCGCCAGCAGCTTCTTGTACAGTTACAATGAGCAGTTCTTC. It yields the protein CASSFLYSYNEQFF. The V call is TRBV5-1, the J call TRBJ2-1; D ambiguous. In germline, CDR1 is SGHRS, CDR2 YFSETQ. This CDR3 has 14 amino acids. V lost 2 bases and J 4 bases, leaving 10 bases between the germline ends.

This sequence joins TRBV28 and TRBJ2-3; 10 bases match TRBD2. The CDR3 is made up of 16 amino acids. The germline gives CDR1 MDHEN, CDR2 SYDVKM. V lost 5 bases, J lost 1 base, and 6 bases stayed unmatched. CDR3 nucleotides: TGTGCCAGCAGTCTACAGCGGGGGGGACGCACAGATACGCAGTATTTT. Protein: CASSLQRGGRTDTQYF.

This chain connects TRBV27 to TRBJ2-7; D not certain. CDR1 MNHEY and CDR2 SMNVEV come from the germline V gene (reference sequence). V was trimmed by 6 bases and J by 5 bases, leaving 8 bases between them. This CDR3 has 11 amino acids. CDR3 DNA: TGTGCCAGCAGGGGGTCCAACGAGCAGTACTTC. It is translated as CASRGSNEQYF.

In this sample, this clone turned up many times. The chain couples TRBV19 to TRBJ1-1; D is unresolved. CDR1 is LNHDA, CDR2 SQIVND, per germline (reference sequence). The CDR3 covers 14 residues. Trimming left V 9 bases short and J 2 bases short, with 16 bases between. CDR3 in DNA: TGTGCCAGCGCTAGGACTCACCTAAACACTGAAGCTTTCTTT. Its translation is CASARTHLNTEAFF.

In its sample, this clone was seen once. The chain has TRBV6-5 and TRBJ2-7; perhaps TRBD2 as D (5 bases). CDR1 is MNHEY, CDR2 SVGAGI, per germline. Trimming stripped 6 bases from V and 6 bases from J, with 21 bases between. The CDR3 consists of 15 residues. CDR3 nucleotides: TGTGCCAGCAGCCAAGATTTCCCTAGCAATGCCGAGCAGTACTTC. Translated, it gives CASSQDFPSNAEQYF.

This chain joins TRBV13 and TRBJ2-7, with unresolved D. Germline values: CDR1 PRHDT, CDR2 FYEKMQ (reference sequence). Trimming removed 5 bases from V and 2 bases from J, with 13 bases in between. The CDR3 has 14 amino acids. The CDR3 loop reads CASSPPSAPYEQYF. In nucleotides, the CDR3 is TGTGCCAGCAGCCCCCCTAGTGCGCCCTACGAGCAGTACTTC. The full variable domain, rest sourced from reference TRBV13 and TRBJ2-7, is AAGVIQSPRHLIKEKRETATLKCYPIPRHDTVYWYQQGPGQDPQFLISFYEKMQSDKGSIPDRFSAQQFSDYHSELNMSSLELGDSALYFCASSPPSAPYEQYFGPGTRLTVT.

This chain joins TRBV19 and TRBJ1-1; TRBD1 is a possible D gene (5 bases). From germline, CDR1 is LNHDA and CDR2 SQIVND (reference sequence). This CDR3 comprises 16 residues. V lost 3 bases and J 1 base, leaving 15 bases between the germline ends. The CDR3 DNA reads as TGTGCCAGTAGTATTGGTTTCGGTGGGGGGAACACTGAAGCTTTCTTT. Its translation: CASSIGFGGGNTEAFF.